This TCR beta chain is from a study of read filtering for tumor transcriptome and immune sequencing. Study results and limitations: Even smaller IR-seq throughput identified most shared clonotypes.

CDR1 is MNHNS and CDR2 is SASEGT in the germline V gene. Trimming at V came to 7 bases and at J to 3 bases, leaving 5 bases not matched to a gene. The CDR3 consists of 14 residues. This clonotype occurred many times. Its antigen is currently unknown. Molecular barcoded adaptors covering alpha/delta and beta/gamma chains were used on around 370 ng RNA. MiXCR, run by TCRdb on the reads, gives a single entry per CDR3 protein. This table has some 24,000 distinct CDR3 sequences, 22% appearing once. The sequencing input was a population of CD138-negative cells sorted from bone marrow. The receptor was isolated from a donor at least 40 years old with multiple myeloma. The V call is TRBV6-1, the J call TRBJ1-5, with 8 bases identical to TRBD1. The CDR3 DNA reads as TGTGCCAGCACGAGGACAGGGTCCAATCAGCCCCAGCATTTT. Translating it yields CASTRTGSNQPQHF.